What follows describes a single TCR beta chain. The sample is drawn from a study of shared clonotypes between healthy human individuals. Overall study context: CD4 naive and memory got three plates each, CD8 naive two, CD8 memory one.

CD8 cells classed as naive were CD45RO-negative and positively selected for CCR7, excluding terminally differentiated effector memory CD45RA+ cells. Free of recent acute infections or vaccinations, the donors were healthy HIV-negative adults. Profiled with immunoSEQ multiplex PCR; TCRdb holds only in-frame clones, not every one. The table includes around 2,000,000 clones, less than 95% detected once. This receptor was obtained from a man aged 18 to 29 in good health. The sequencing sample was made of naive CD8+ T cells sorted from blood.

Here the CDR3 reads CASSLGTGNSEQYF. The CDR3 coding sequence is TGTGCCAGCAGCTTAGGGACAGGGAATTCCGAGCAGTACTTC. This chain links TRBV13 with TRBJ2-7; 7 bases line up with TRBD1. This CDR3 region has 14 residues. Germline values: CDR1 PRHDT, CDR2 FYEKMQ (reference sequence). Trimming took 0 bases from V and 6 from J; bases not matched to a gene: 5. The full variable domain, its missing parts supplied by reference TRBV13 and TRBJ2-7, is AAGVIQSPRHLIKEKRETATLKCYPIPRHDTVYWYQQGPGQDPQFLISFYEKMQSDKGSIPDRFSAQQFSDYHSELNMSSLELGDSALYFCASSLGTGNSEQYFGPGTRLTVT.